This TCR beta chain was sequenced in a study of blood T cell repertoires in COVID-19. Study background: PBMCs, B-cell-depleted T cells, or T cells provided the cDNA or gDNA that made up the material.

TCRdb keeps only in-frame clones here, not all; method: immunoSEQ multiplex PCR. This sample has roughly 160,000 clones, with roughly 84% found just once. Germline V gives CDR1 MNHEY, CDR2 SVGAGI. The V end lost 5 bases, the J end lost 1 base, and 12 bases lay between the germline ends. The CDR3 spans 15 residues. On this clone itself: Other DNA sequences in this specimen translate into the identical CDR3.

Material: peripheral blood. The sequence derives from a man between 18 and 29 years old with active or convalescent COVID-19. The V call is TRBV6-5, the J call TRBJ1-3; maybe TRBD1 (6 bases). This chain's CDR3 is CASSLRDTSGNTIYF. CDR3 DNA: TGTGCCAGCAGTCTCCGGGACACTTCTGGAAACACCATATATTTT.